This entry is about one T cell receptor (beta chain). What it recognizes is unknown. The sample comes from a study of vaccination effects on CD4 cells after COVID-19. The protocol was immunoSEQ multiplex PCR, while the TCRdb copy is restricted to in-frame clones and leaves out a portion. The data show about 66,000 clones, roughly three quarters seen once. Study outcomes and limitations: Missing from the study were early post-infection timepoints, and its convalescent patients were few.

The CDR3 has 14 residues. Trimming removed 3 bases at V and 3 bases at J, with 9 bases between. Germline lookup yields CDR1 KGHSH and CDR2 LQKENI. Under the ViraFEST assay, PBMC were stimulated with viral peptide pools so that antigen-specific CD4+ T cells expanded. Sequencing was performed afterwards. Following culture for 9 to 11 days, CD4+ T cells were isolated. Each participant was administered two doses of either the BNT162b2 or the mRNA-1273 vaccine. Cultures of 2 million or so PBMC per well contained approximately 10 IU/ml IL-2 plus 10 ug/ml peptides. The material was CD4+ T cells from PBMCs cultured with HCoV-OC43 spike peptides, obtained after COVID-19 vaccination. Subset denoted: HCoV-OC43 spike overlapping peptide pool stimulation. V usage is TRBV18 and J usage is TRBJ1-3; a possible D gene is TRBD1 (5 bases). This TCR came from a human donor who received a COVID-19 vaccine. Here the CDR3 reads CASSPGTSGNTIYF. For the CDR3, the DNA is TGTGCCAGCTCACCCGGGACTAGTGGAAACACCATATATTTT.